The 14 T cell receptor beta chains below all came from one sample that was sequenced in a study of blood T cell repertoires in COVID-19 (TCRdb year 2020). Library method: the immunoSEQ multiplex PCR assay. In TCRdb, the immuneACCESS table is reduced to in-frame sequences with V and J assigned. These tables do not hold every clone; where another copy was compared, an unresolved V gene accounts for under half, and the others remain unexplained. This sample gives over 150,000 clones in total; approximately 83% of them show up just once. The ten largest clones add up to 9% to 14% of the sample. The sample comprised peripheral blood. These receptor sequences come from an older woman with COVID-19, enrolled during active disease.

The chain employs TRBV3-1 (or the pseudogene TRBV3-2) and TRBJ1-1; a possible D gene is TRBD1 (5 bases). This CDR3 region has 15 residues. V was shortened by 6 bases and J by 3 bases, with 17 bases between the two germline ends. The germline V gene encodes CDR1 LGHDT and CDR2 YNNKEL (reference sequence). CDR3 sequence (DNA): TGTGCCAGCAGAACCTCTAGGTTGGGGCACACTGAAGCTTTCTTT. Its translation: CASRTSRLGHTEAFF.

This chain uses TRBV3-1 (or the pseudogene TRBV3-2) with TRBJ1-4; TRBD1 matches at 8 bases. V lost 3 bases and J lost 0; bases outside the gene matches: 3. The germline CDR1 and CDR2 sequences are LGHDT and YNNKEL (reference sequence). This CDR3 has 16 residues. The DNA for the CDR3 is TGTGCCAGCAGCCACCGGGACAGGACAACTAATGAAAAACTGTTTTTT. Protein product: CASSHRDRTTNEKLFF.

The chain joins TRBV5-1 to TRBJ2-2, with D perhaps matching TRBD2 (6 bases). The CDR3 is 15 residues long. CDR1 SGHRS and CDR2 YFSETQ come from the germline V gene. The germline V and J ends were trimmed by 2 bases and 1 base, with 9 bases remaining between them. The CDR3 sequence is CASSFGGGNTGELFF. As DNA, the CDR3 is TGCGCCAGCAGCTTCGGGGGTGGGAACACCGGGGAGCTGTTTTTT.

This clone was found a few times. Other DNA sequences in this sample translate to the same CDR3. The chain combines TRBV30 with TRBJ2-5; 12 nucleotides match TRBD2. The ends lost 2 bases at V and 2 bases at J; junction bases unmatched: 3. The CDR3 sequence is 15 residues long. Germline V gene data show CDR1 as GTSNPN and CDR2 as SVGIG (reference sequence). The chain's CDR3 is CAWSSLAGGQETQYF. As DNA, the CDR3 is TGTGCCTGGAGTTCCCTAGCGGGGGGGCAAGAGACCCAGTACTTC.

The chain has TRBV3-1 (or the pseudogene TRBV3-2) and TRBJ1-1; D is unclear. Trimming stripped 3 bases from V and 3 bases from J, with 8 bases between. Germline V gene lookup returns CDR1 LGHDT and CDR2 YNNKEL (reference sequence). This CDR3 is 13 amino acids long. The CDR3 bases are TGTGCCAGCAGCCAGGGGAGCGACACTGAAGCTTTCTTT. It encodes CASSQGSDTEAFF.

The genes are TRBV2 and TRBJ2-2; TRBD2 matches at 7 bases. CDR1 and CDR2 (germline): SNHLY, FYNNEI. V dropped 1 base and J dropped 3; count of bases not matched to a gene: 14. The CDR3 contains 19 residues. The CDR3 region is CASSEVPRRSGVYTGELFF. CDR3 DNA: TGTGCCAGCAGTGAAGTCCCCCGGCGAAGCGGGGTATACACCGGGGAGCTGTTTTTT.

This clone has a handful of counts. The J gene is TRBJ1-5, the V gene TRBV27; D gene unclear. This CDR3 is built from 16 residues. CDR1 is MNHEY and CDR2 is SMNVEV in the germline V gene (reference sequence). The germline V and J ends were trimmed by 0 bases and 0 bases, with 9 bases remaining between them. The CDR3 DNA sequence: TGTGCCAGCAGTTTATCGAGCAGGTATAGCAATCAGCCCCAGCATTTT. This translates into CASSLSSRYSNQPQHF.

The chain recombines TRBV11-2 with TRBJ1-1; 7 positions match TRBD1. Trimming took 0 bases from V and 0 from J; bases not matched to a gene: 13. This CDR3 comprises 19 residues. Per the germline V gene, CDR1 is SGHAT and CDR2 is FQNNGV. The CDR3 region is CASSLDAKEGAGLNTEAFF. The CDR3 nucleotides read TGTGCCAGCAGCTTAGATGCGAAGGAGGGGGCGGGCCTGAACACTGAAGCTTTCTTT.

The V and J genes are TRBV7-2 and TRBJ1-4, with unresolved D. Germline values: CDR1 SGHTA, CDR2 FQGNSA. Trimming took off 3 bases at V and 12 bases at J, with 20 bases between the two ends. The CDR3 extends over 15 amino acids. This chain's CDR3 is CASSFRRTSSLELFF. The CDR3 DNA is TGTGCCAGCAGCTTCCGACGCACTAGTTCTCTTGAACTGTTTTTT.

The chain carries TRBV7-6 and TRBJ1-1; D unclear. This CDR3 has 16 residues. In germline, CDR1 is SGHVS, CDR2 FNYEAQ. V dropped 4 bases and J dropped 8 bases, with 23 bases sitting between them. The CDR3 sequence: CASSYPIPRRLLEAFF. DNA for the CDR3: TGTGCCAGCAGCTACCCCATTCCCAGGCGCCTGCTCGAAGCTTTCTTT.

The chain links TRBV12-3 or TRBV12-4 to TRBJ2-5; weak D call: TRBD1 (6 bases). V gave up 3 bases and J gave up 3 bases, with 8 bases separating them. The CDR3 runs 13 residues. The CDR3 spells CASSFNREETQYF. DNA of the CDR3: TGTGCCAGCAGTTTTAACAGGGAAGAGACCCAGTACTTC.

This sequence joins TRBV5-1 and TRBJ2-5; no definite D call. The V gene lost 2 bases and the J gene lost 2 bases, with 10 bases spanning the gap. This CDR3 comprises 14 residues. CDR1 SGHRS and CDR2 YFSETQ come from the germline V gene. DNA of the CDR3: TGCGCCAGCAGCTTTTCAGGAATACAAGAGACCCAGTACTTC. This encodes CASSFSGIQETQYF.

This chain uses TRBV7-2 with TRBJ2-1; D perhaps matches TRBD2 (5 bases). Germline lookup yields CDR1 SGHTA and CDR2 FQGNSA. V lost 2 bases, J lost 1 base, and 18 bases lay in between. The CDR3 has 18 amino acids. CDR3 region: CASSLRRPTRGSYNEQFF. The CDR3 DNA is TGTGCCAGCAGCTTAAGGAGGCCGACCCGGGGATCCTACAATGAGCAGTTCTTC.

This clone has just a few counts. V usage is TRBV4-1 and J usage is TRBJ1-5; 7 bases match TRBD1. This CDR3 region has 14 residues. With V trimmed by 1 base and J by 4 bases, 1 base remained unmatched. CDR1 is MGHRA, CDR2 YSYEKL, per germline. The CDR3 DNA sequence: TGCGCCAGCAGCCAAGCCAGGGGGAATCAGCCCCAGCATTTT. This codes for CASSQARGNQPQHF.